This paragraph reports one T cell receptor (beta chain). Antigen specificity is unknown. This entry belongs to a study of cytomegalovirus exposure and HLA in healthy donors. Study-wide points: Presence/absence results assume similar sequencing depth per donor, which may not hold. The authors listed some 150 TCR beta chains as cytomegalovirus-associated. Common viral pathogens seemed, in a later analysis, to connect with several of the most significant clusters.

The germline V and J ends were trimmed by 7 bases and 6 bases, with 18 bases remaining between them. CDR3 size: 15 residues. CDR1 and CDR2 from the germline V gene are MNHNS and SASEGT. Primers: 60 Vbeta forward and 13 Jbeta reverse. TCRdb keeps only in-frame clones here, not all; method: immunoSEQ multiplex PCR. Of around 130,000 clones listed, around 80% are singletons. The sequence was collected from a woman aged 40-49 years in good health and CMV-seronegative. This chain links TRBV6-1 with TRBJ2-2; weak D call: TRBD2 (7 bases). The sample consisted of PBMCs. The CDR3 coding sequence is TGTGCCAGCACCTTAGAAGCGGGACAATCCGGGGAGCTGTTTTTT. Amino acid sequence: CASTLEAGQSGELFF.